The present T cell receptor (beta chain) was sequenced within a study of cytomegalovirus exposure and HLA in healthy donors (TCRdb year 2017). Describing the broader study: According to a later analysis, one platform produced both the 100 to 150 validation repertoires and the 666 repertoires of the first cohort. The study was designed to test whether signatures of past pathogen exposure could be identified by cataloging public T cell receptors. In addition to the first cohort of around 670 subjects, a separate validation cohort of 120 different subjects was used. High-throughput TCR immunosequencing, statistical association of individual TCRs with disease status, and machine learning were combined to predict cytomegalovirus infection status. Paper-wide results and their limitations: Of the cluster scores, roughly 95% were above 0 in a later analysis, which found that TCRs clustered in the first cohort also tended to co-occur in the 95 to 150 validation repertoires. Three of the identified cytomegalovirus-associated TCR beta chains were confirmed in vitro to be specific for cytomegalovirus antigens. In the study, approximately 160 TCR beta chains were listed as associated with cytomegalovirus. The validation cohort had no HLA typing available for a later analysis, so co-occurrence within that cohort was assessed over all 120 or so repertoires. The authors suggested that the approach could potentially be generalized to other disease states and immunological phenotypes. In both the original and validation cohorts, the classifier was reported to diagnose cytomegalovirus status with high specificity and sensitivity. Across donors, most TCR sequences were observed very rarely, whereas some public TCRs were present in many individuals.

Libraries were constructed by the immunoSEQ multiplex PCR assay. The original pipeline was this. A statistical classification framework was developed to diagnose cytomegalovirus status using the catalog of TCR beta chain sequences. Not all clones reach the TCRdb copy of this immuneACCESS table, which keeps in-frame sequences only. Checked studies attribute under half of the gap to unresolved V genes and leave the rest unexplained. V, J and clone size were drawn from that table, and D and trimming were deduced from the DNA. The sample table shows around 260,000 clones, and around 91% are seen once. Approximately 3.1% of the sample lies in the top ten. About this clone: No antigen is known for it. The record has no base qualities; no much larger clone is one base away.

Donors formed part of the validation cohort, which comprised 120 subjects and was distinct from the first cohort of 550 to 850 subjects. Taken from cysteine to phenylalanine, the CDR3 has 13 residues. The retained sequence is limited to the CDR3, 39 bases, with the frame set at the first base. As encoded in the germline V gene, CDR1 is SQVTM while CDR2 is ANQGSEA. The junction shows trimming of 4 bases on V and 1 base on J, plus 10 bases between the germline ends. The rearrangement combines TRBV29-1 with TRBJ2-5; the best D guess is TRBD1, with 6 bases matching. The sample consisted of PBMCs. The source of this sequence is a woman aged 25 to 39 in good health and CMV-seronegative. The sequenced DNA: TGCAGCGTTGTTTTGGGGGCCCAAGAGACCCAGTACTTC. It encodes CSVVLGAQETQYF.